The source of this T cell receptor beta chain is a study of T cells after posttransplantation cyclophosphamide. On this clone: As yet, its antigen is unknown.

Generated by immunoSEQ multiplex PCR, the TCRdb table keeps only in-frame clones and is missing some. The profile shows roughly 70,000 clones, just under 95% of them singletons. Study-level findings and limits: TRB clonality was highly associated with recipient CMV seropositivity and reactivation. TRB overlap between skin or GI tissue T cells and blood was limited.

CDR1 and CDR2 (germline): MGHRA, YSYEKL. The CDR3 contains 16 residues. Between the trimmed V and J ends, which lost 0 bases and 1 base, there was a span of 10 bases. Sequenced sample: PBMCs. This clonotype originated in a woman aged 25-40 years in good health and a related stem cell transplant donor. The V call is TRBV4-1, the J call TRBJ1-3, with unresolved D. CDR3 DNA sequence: TGCGCCAGCAGCCAAGATCCGTGGGTATCTGGAAACACCATATATTTT. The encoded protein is CASSQDPWVSGNTIYF.